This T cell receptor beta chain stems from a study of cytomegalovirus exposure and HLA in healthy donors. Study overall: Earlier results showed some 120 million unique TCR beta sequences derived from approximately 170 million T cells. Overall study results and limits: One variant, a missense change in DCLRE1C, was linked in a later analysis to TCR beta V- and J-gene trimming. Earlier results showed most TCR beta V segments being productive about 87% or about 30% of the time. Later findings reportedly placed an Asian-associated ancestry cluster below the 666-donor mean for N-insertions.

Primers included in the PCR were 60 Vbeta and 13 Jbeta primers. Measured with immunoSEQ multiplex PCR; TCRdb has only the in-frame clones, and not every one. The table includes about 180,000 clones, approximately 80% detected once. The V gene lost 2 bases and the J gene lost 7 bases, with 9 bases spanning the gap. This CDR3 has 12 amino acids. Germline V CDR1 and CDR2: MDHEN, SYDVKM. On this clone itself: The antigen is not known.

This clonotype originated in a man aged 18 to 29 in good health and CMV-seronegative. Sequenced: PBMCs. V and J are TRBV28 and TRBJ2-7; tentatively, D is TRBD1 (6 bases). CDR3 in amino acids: CASSLQGFEQYF. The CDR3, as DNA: TGTGCCAGCAGTTTACAGGGGTTTGAGCAGTACTTC.